This TCR beta chain originates from a study of OX40 agonist ivuxolimab in advanced cancers. In the study overall: Patients received intravenous ivuxolimab every 2 weeks at 0.01 to 10 mg/kg. Whole-study results and caveats: Relative to CD4+, CD8+ T cells held more expanded clones on average. Dosing at 0.1 to 3.0 mg/kg was accompanied by clonal expansion of CD4+ and CD8+ blood T cells by week 6.

V lost 7 bases and J 8 bases, leaving 20 bases between the germline ends. The germline V gene encodes CDR1 LNHDA and CDR2 SQIVND (reference sequence). The CDR3 extends over 14 amino acids. With regard to this clone: Its antigen is unknown.

Samples were taken at baseline and on day 1 of cycles 4 and 7. Only in-frame clones appear in the TCRdb table, and some are missing; sequencing was by immunoSEQ multiplex PCR. The repertoire holds 55,000 to 80,000 clones, with 89% as singletons. The V call is TRBV19, the J call TRBJ1-1; TRBD1 might be the D (5 bases). This material consisted of CD4+ or CD8+ T cells sorted from blood, taken in a trial of the OX40 agonist ivuxolimab. The sequence was collected from an adult with an advanced solid tumor such as melanoma, head and neck, liver or kidney cancer. CDR3: CASNTFGADREAFF. CDR3 nucleotides: TGTGCCAGTAACACATTTGGGGCGGATAGGGAAGCTTTCTTT.